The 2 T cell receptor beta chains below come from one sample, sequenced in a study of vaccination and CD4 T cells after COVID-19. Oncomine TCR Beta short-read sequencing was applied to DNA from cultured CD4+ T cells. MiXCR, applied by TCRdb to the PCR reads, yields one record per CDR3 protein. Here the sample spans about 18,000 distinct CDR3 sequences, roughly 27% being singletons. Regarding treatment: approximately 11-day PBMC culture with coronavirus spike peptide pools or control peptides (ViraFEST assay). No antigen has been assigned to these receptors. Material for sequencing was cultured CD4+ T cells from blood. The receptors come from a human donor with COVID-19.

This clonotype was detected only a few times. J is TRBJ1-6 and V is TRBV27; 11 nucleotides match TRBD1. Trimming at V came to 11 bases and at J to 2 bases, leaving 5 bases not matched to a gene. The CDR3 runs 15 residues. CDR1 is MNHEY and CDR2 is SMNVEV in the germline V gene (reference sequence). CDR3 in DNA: TGTGCCGCCAGGACAGGGGGCGCCTATAATTCACCCCTCCACTTT. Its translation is CAARTGGAYNSPLHF.

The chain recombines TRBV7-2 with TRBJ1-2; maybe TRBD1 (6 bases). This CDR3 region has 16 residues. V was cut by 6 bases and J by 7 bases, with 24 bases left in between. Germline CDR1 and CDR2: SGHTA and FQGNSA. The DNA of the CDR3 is TGTGCCAGCAGGCCTTCCCCGCTGGACATCAGGGGTGGCTACACCTTC. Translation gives CASRPSPLDIRGGYTF. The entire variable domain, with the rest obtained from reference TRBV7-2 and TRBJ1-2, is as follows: GAGVSQSPSNKVTEKGKDVELRCDPISGHTALYWYRQSLGQGLEFLIYFQGNSAPDKSGLPSDRFSAERTGGSVSTLTIQRTQQEDSAVYLCASRPSPLDIRGGYTFGSGTRLTVV.